This T cell receptor beta chain is drawn from a study of T-cell reconstitution after alpha-beta-depleted transplantation in children. It was with unique molecular identifiers that the TCRbeta library was prepared. Each CDR3 protein gets one entry after TCRdb re-called the PCR reads with MiXCR. The sample has about 690,000 distinct CDR3 sequences, 16% seen once; the top ten hold around 0.96%. This sample comprised PBMCs from the stem cell graft donor, obtained from the stem cell graft. This clonotype originated in a human donor who donated a stem cell graft to a child with acute myeloid leukemia.

The CDR3 region has the DNA TGTGCCAGCAGCACGACAGGGGCTGGGGCCAACGTCCTGACTTTC. Its protein product is CASSTTGAGANVLTF. The gene calls are TRBV28 and TRBJ2-6; TRBD1 matches 8 bases. V lost 6 bases, J lost 2 bases, and 3 bases stayed unmatched. Per germline, CDR1 MDHEN and CDR2 SYDVKM. The CDR3 runs to 15 residues. Variable domain in full (rest from reference TRBV28 and TRBJ2-6): DVKVTQSSRYLVKRTGEKVFLECVQDMDHENMFWYRQDPGLGLRLIYFSYDVKMKEKGDIPEGYSVSREKKERFSLILESASTNQTSMYLCASSTTGAGANVLTFGAGSRLTVL.